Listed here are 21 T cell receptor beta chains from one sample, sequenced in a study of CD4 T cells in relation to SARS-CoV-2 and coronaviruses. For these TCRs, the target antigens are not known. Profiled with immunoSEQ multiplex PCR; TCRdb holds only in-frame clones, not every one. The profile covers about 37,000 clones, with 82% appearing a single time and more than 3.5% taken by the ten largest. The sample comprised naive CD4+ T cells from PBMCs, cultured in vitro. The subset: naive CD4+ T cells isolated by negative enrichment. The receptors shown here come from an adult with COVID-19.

CDR3 in amino acids: CASSQDPAKSTDTQYF. CDR3 sequence (DNA): TGCGCCAGCAGCCAAGATCCGGCGAAGTCCACAGATACGCAGTATTTT. This chain connects TRBV4-1 to TRBJ2-3; no definite D call. Trimming stripped 0 bases from V and 2 bases from J, with 12 bases between. This CDR3 has 16 amino acids. Germline V gene lookup returns CDR1 MGHRA and CDR2 YSYEKL.

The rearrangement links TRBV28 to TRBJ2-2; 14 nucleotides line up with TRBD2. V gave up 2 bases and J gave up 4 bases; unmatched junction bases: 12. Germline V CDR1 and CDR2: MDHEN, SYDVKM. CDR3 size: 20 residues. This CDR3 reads CASSLPFGTSGRVGTGELFF. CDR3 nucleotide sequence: TGTGCCAGCAGTTTACCTTTCGGGACTAGCGGGAGAGTGGGCACCGGGGAGCTGTTTTTT. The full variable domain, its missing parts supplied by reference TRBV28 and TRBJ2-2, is DVKVTQSSRYLVKRTGEKVFLECVQDMDHENMFWYRQDPGLGLRLIYFSYDVKMKEKGDIPEGYSVSREKKERFSLILESASTNQTSMYLCASSLPFGTSGRVGTGELFFGEGSRLTVL.

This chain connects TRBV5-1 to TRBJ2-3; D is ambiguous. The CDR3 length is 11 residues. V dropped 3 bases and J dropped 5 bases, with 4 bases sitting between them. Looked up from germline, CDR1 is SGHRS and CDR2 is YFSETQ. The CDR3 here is CASSSEDTQYF. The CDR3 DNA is TGCGCCAGCAGCTCTGAAGATACGCAGTATTTT.

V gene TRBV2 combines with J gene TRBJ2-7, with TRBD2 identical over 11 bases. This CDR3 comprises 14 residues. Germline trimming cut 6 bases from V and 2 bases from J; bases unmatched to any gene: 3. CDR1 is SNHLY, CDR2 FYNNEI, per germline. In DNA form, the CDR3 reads TGTGCCAGCAGGCTACTAGCGGGAGCCTACGAGCAGTACTTC. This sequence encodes CASRLLAGAYEQYF.

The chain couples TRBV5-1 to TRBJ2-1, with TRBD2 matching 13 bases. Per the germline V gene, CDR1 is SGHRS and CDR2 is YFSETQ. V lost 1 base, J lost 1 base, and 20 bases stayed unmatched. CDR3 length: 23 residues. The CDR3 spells CASSLSWAGLAGFRRGSYNEQFF. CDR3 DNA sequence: TGCGCCAGCAGCTTGAGTTGGGCGGGACTAGCGGGATTCCGTAGGGGGTCCTACAATGAGCAGTTCTTC.

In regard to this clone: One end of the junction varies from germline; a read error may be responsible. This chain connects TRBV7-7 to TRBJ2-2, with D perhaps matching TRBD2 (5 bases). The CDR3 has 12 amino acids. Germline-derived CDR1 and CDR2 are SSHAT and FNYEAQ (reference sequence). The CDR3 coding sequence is TGTGCTAGCAGCTCAGAGGGCGGGGAGCTGTTTTTT. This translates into CASSSEGGELFF.

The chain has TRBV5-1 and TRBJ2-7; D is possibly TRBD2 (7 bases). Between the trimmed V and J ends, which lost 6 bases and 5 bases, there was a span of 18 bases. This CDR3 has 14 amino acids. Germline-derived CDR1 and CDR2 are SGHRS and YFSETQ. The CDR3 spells CASTLGGASHEQYF. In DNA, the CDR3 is TGCGCCAGCACCCTGGGGGGGGCGTCCCACGAGCAGTACTTC.

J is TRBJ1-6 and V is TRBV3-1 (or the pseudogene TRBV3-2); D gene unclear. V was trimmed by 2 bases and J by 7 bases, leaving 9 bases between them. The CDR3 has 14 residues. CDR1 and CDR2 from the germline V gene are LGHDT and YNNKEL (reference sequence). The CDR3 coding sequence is TGTGCCAGCAGCCAACTGGACGAGAATTCACCCCTCCACTTT. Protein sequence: CASSQLDENSPLHF.

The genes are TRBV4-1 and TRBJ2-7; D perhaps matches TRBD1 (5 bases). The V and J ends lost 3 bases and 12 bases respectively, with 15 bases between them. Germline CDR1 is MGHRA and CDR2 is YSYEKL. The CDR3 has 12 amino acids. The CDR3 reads CASSHRDSTVYF. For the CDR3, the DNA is TGCGCCAGCAGCCACCGAGACAGTACGGTGTACTTC.

The CDR3 nucleotides are TGTGCCAGCAGCCAAGATGGTAGAGTGGGCACCGGGGAGCTGTTTTTT. It translates to CASSQDGRVGTGELFF. This chain links TRBV3-1 (or the pseudogene TRBV3-2) with TRBJ2-2; D is ambiguous. The CDR3 extends over 16 amino acids. Between the trimmed V and J ends, which lost 0 bases and 4 bases, there was a span of 12 bases. Looked up from germline, CDR1 is LGHDT and CDR2 is YNNKEL (reference sequence).

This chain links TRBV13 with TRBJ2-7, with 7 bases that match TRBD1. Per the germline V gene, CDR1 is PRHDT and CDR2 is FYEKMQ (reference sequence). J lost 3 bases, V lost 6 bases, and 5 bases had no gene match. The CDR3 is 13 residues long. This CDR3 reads CASRSTGDYEQYF. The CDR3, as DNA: TGTGCCAGCAGATCTACAGGGGACTACGAGCAGTACTTC.

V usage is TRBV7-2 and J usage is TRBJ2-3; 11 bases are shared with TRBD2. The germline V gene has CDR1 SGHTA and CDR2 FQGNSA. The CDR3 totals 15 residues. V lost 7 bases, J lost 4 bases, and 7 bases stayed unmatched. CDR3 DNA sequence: TGTGCCAGCATTTTCGTAGCGGGAGGGCCAGATACGCAGTATTTT. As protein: CASIFVAGGPDTQYF.

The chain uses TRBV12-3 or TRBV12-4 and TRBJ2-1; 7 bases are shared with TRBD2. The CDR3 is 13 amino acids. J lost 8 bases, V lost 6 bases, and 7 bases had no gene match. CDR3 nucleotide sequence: TGTGCCAGCAGAACTACTAGCGTCGATGAGCAGTTCTTC. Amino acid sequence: CASRTTSVDEQFF.

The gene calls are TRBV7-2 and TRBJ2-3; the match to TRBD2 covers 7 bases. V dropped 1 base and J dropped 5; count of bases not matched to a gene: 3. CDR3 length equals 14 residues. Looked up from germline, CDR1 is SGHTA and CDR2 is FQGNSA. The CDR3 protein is CASSLVPGGDTQYF. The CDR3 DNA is TGTGCCAGCAGCTTAGTGCCGGGGGGAGATACGCAGTATTTT.

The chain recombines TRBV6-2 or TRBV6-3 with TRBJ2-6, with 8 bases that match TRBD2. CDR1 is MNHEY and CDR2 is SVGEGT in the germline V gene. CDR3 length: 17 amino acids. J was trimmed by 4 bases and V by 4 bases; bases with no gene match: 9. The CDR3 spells CASSLGLVSTGANVLTF. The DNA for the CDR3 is TGTGCCAGCAGTTTGGGACTAGTTAGCACCGGGGCCAACGTCCTGACTTTC.

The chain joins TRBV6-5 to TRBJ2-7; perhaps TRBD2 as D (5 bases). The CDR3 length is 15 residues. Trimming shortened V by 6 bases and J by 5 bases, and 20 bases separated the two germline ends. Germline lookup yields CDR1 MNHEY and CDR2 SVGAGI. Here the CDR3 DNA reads TGTGCCAGCAGCGTATACTCCGCGGGTCTGAACGAGCAGTACTTC. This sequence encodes CASSVYSAGLNEQYF.

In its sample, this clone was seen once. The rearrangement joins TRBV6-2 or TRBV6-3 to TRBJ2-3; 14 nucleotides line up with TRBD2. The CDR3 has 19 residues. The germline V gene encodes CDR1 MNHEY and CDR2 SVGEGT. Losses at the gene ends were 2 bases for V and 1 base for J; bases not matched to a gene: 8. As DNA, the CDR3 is TGTGCCAGCAGTTACCTTCCCCTGGGACTAGCGGGAGGCACAGATACGCAGTATTTT. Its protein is CASSYLPLGLAGGTDTQYF.

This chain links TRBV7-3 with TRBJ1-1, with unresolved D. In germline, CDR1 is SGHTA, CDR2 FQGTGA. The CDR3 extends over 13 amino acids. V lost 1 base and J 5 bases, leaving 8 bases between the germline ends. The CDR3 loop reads CASSLIWGTEAFF. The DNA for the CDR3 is TGTGCCAGCAGCTTAATTTGGGGTACTGAAGCTTTCTTT. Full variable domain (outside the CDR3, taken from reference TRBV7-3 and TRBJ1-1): GAGVSQTPSNKVTEKGKYVELRCDPISGHTALYWYRQSLGQGPEFLIYFQGTGAADDSGLPNDRFFAVRPEGSVSTLKIQRTERGDSAVYLCASSLIWGTEAFFGQGTRLTVV.

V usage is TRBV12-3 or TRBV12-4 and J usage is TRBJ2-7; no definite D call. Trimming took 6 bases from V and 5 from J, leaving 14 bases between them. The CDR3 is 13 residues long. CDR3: CASRDSPTHEQYF. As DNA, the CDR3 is TGTGCCAGCAGAGACTCGCCGACCCACGAGCAGTACTTC.

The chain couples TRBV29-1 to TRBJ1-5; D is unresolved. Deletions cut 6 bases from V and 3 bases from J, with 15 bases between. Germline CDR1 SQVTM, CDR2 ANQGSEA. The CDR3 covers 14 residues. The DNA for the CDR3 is TGCAGCGTAGGAACGGGAGCTGACAATCAGCCCCAGCATTTT. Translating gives CSVGTGADNQPQHF.

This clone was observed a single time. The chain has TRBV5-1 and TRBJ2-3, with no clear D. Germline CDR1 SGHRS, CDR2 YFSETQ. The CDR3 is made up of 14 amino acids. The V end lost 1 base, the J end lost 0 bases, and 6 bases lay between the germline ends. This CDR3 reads CASSLLTSTDTQYF. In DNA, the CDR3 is TGCGCCAGCAGCTTGCTCACTAGCACAGATACGCAGTATTTT.